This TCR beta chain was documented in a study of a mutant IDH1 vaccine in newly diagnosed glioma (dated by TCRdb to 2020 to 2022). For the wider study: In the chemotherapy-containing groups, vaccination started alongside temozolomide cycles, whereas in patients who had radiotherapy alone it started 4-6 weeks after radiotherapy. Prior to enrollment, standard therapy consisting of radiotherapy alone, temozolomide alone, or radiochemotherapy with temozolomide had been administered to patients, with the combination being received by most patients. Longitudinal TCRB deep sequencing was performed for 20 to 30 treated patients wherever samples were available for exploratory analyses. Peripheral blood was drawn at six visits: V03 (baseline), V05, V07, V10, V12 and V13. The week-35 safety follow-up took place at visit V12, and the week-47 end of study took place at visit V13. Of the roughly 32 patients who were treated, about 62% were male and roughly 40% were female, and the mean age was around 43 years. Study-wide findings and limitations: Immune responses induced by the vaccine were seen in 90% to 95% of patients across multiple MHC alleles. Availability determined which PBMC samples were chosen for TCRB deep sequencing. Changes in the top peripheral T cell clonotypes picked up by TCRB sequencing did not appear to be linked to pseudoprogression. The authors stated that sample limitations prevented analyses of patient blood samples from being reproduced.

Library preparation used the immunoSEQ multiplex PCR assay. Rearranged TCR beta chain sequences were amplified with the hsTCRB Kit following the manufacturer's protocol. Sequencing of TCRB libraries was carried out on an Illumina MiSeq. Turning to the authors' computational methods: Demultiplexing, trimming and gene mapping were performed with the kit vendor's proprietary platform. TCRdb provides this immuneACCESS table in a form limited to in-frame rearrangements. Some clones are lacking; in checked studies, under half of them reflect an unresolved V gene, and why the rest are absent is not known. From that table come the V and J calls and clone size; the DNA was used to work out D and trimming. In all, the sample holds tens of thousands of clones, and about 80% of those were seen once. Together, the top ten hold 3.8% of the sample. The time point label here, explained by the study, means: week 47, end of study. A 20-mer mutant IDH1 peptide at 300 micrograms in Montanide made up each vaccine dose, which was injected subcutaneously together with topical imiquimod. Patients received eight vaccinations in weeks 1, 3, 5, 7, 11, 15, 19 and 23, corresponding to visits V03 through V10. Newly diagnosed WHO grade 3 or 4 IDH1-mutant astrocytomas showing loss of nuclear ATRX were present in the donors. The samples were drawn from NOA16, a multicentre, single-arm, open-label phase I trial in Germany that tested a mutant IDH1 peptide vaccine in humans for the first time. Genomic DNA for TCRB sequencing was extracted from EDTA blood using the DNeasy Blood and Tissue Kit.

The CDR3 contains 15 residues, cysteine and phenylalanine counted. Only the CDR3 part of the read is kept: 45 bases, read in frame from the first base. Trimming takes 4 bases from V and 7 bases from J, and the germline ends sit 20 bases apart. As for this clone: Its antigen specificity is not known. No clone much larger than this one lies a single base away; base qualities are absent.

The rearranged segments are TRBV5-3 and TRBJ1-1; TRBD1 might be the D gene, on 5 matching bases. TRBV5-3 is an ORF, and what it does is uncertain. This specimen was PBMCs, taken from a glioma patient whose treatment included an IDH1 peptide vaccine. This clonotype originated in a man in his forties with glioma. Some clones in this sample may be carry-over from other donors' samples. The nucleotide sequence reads TGTGCCAGAAGCGGGGGATGCGCTACCCCCCTTGAAGCTTTCTTT. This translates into CARSGGCATPLEAFF.